The next 14 T cell receptor beta chains were all read from a single sample in a study of tumor T cells in aggressive B-cell lymphoma. Here immunoSEQ multiplex PCR was the method, and the copy in TCRdb shows in-frame clones only, minus some. This table has over 2,500 clones, 65% to 90% appearing once. Specimen: tumor tissue. These TCRs come from an adult with diffuse large B cell lymphoma. Some clones in this sample may be carry-over from other donors' samples.

The CDR3 DNA sequence: TGTGCCAGTCGCGGGGTATCCTATGGCTACACCTTC. Residues: CASRGVSYGYTF. This chain connects TRBV28 to TRBJ1-2; the D is unclear. The CDR3 spans 12 residues. V lost 9 bases to trimming and J lost 4 bases, with 12 bases between them. The germline V gene encodes CDR1 MDHEN and CDR2 SYDVKM.

V gene TRBV7-9 combines with J gene TRBJ1-1; no reliable D call. CDR1 and CDR2 from the germline V gene are SEHNR and FQNEAQ (reference sequence). The ends were cut back, 0 bases at V and 2 bases at J, with 4 bases in the middle. The CDR3 extends over 13 amino acids. The CDR3 sequence: CASSLAINTEAFF. CDR3 DNA: TGTGCCAGCAGCTTAGCCATTAACACTGAAGCTTTCTTT.

This clone is a singleton in its sample. V usage is TRBV28 and J usage is TRBJ2-1, with 14 bases aligning to TRBD2. Unmatched junction bases numbered 2, after V lost 6 bases and J lost 1 base. Germline V gene lookup returns CDR1 MDHEN and CDR2 SYDVKM. The CDR3 consists of 16 residues. The CDR3 spells CASSRLAGGSYNEQFF. CDR3 DNA sequence: TGTGCCAGCAGCAGACTAGCGGGAGGGTCCTACAATGAGCAGTTCTTC.

This rearrangement joins TRBV5-8 to TRBJ2-2, with D tentatively TRBD2 (5 bases). V was trimmed by 4 bases and J by 6 bases, leaving 16 bases between them. This CDR3 has 15 residues. Germline V gene sequence: CDR1 SGHTS, CDR2 YDEGEE. The CDR3 loop reads CASSLPGYQAGELFF. Written as DNA, the CDR3 is TGTGCCAGCAGCCTCCCGGGATACCAGGCCGGGGAGCTGTTTTTT.

The rearrangement uses TRBV6-5 and TRBJ2-5, with D possibly being TRBD1 (6 bases). V lost 7 bases, J lost 5 bases, and 17 bases lay in between. The CDR3 length is 14 residues. Germline CDR1 is MNHEY and CDR2 is SVGAGI. This CDR3 is CASKWSQGGETQYF. As DNA, the CDR3 is TGTGCCAGCAAGTGGTCACAGGGCGGCGAGACCCAGTACTTC.

The chain is built from TRBV6-1 and TRBJ2-5; 7 bases align to TRBD1. V shed 8 bases, J shed 7 bases, and the junction held 10 bases outside the gene matches. The CDR3 is made up of 13 amino acids. Germline CDR1 MNHNS, CDR2 SASEGT. CDR3 bases: TGTGCCAGCCAGGCCCCAGGGGGAGTGACCCAGTACTTC. Its translation: CASQAPGGVTQYF.

The chain combines TRBV19 with TRBJ1-2, with 9 bases identical to TRBD1. Germline V CDR1 and CDR2: LNHDA, SQIVND (reference sequence). V dropped 3 bases and J dropped 5; count of bases not matched to a gene: 1. This CDR3 is built from 13 residues. CDR3 nucleotides: TGTGCCAGTAGTATGACAGGGGGATATGGCTACACCTTC. It codes for CASSMTGGYGYTF.

As to this clone: The junction shows a germline mismatch at one end, possibly a read error. The chain carries TRBV9 and TRBJ1-1; D is undetermined. The CDR3 contains 13 residues. Germline V CDR1 and CDR2: SGDLS, YYNGEE. The CDR3 sequence is CASSVGANTEAFF. CDR3 sequence (DNA): TGTGCCAGCAGCGTAGGAGCGAACACTGAAGCTTTTTTT.

The chain joins TRBV11-1 to TRBJ2-1, with D possibly matching TRBD1 (5 bases). Germline V gives CDR1 SGHAT, CDR2 FQDESV (reference sequence). The germline V and J ends were trimmed by 5 bases and 5 bases, with 16 bases remaining between them. The CDR3 is 15 amino acids. The CDR3 DNA sequence: TGTGCCAGCAGCCTTTGGCAAGGGGTCCACAATGAGCAGTTCTTC. This encodes CASSLWQGVHNEQFF.

V and J are TRBV19 and TRBJ1-5; the match to TRBD1 covers 8 bases. J was trimmed by 4 bases and V by 7 bases; bases with no gene match: 6. Germline CDR1 LNHDA, CDR2 SQIVND (reference sequence). The CDR3 contains 14 residues. CDR3 region: CASKGQVFNQPQHF. CDR3 DNA: TGTGCCAGTAAGGGACAGGTCTTTAATCAGCCCCAGCATTTT.

V and J are TRBV27 and TRBJ2-7, with a tentative D call TRBD2 (5 bases). The CDR3 has 14 amino acids. The V gene's germline CDR1 is MNHEY and CDR2 SMNVEV (reference sequence). Trimming left V 7 bases short and J 7 bases short, with 20 bases between. This CDR3 reads CASTPGAGGKEQYF. CDR3 in DNA: TGTGCCAGCACCCCCGGCGCAGGAGGTAAGGAGCAGTACTTC.

As to this clone: At the DNA level, this CDR3 is encoded by other sequences in the same sample as well. This chain connects TRBV9 to TRBJ1-3; 9 bases match TRBD1. With V trimmed by 0 bases and J by 4 bases, 8 bases remained unmatched. There are 17 residues in the CDR3. From germline, CDR1 is SGDLS and CDR2 YYNGEE. CDR3 sequence (DNA): TGTGCCAGCAGCGTAGCTCCCGGACAGGGGTGGGGAAACACCATATATTTT. Protein sequence: CASSVAPGQGWGNTIYF.

The genes are TRBV27 and TRBJ1-2, with D maybe TRBD1 (5 bases). CDR1 and CDR2 (germline): MNHEY, SMNVEV (reference sequence). Trimming stripped 6 bases from V and 2 bases from J, with 16 bases between. The CDR3 is 15 residues long. The CDR3 sequence: CASRIGARANYGYTF. In DNA, the CDR3 is TGTGCCAGCAGAATCGGCGCCAGGGCAAACTATGGCTACACCTTC.

The gene calls are TRBV5-1 and TRBJ2-3; D may be TRBD2 (6 bases). The CDR3 extends over 15 amino acids. CDR1 and CDR2 from the germline V gene are SGHRS and YFSETQ. V lost 4 bases to trimming and J lost 1 base, with 13 bases between them. The CDR3 here is CASSLRSSGTDTQYF. The CDR3, as DNA: TGCGCCAGCAGCCTTCGATCTAGCGGCACAGATACGCAGTATTTT.